The rows below give T cell receptor beta chains drawn from one sample of a study of CD8 T cells in Susac syndrome. TCRdb independently ran MiXCR on the immunoSEQ multiplex PCR reads; one entry per CDR3 protein. The table includes 150,000 to 190,000 distinct CDR3 sequences, around 95% detected once. Material: CD8+ T cells from PBMCs. All receptors come from a human donor with multiple sclerosis. CDR3s include the opening cysteine and the closing phenylalanine or tryptophan. Each record gives: V gene, CDR3 length, clone size, J gene, D gene, CDR3 DNA, CDR3 protein. D genes are given only for firm matches. Some rows mark clone size as missing; the rest say once, few, many or name a class of expanded clone.

>TRBV4-1|15|-|TRBJ2-7|TRBD1
TGCGCCAGCAGCCAGGATGGACAGGCGACCTACGAGCAGTACTTC
CASSQDGQATYEQYF
>TRBV20-1|14|-|TRBJ2-2|-
TGCAGTGCTGGCGTGACAGGGAGGGCCGGGGAGCTGTTTTTT
CSAGVTGRAGELFF
>TRBV7-9|14|-|TRBJ1-4|-
TGTGCCAGCAGTACTACAGGGAGCAATGAAAAACTGTTTTTT
CASSTTGSNEKLFF
>TRBV5-6|12|-|TRBJ1-1|-
TGTGCCAGCAGCTTGGAGGCAGCCGAAGCTTTCTTT
CASSLEAAEAFF
>TRBV3-1|15|-|TRBJ1-2|TRBD1
TGTGCCAGCAGCCCTTCCGGGACAGGACTTTTTGGCTACACCTTC
CASSPSGTGLFGYTF
>TRBV27|12|-|TRBJ2-1|TRBD2
TGTGCCAGCAGTCTAGCGGCAAGTGAGCAGTTCTTC
CASSLAASEQFF
>TRBV12-5|13|-|TRBJ2-1|-
TGTGCTAGTGGGTCTCTAGGTTACAATGAGCAGTTCTTC
CASGSLGYNEQFF
>TRBV29-1|13|-|TRBJ1-2|-
TGCAGCGTTGTAGGCGGGGGCGGCTATGGCTACACCTTC
CSVVGGGGYGYTF
>TRBV15|15|-|TRBJ2-6|-
TGTGCCACCAGCAGACGAGACGGTGGGGCCAACGTCCTGACTTTC
CATSRRDGGANVLTF
>TRBV27|11|-|TRBJ1-6|-
TGTGCCAGCGGGGTCAATTCACCCCTCCACTTT
CASGVNSPLHF
>TRBV29-1|15|-|TRBJ2-7|TRBD2
TGCAGCGTTGAAGACTCCCCTAGCGGGGGCTACGAGCAGTACTTC
CSVEDSPSGGYEQYF
>TRBV4-1|15|-|TRBJ2-7|-
TGCGCCAGCAGCCAAGTGGGCAGGACTGCCTACGAGCAGTACTTC
CASSQVGRTAYEQYF
>TRBV20-1|12|-|TRBJ1-1|-
TGCAGTGCTAGAGATCTCGGGGTTGAAGCTTTCTTT
CSARDLGVEAFF
>TRBV12-3/TRBV12-4|12|-|TRBJ1-1|-
TGTGCCAGCAGTTTACGTTACACTGAAGCTTTCTTT
CASSLRYTEAFF
>TRBV3-1|14|-|TRBJ1-2|TRBD1
TGTGCCAGCAGCCCCGGGACAGGGAACTATGGCTACACCTTC
CASSPGTGNYGYTF
>TRBV13|16|-|TRBJ2-7|TRBD1
TGTGCCAGCAGCTTAGGCGGAGGGACAGGGATCTACGAGCAGTACTTC
CASSLGGGTGIYEQYF
>TRBV20-1|17|once|TRBJ2-7|TRBD2
TGCAGTGCTAGAGATTCGGCTAGCGGGGGGGCGGTATACGAGCAGTACTTC
CSARDSASGGAVYEQYF
>TRBV20-1|15|once|TRBJ2-4|-
TGCAGTGCTAGAGACGCGGGCTCCGTCGGGGACATTCAGTACTTC
CSARDAGSVGDIQYF
>TRBV7-2|18|-|TRBJ2-3|TRBD2
TGTGCCAGCAGCTTACCCCCGTGGGACCAAGGGGAGGGAGATACGCAGTATTTT
CASSLPPWDQGEGDTQYF
>TRBV2|15|once|TRBJ1-5|-
TGTGCCAGCAGTGACGGAACAGCGAGATATCAGCCCCAGCATTTT
CASSDGTARYQPQHF
>TRBV15|15|-|TRBJ1-5|TRBD1
TGTGCCACCAGCCCGGACAGGGGGCGAAGTCAGCCCCAGCATTTT
CATSPDRGRSQPQHF
>TRBV2|15|-|TRBJ1-6|-
TGTGCCAGCACCGCCGGCAGGGCTGTCGATTCACCCCTCCACTTT
CASTAGRAVDSPLHF
>TRBV12-3/TRBV12-4|11|-|TRBJ1-2|-
TGTGCCAGCAGTTATGCGGGCGGCTACACCTTC
CASSYAGGYTF
>TRBV4-1|16|-|TRBJ2-5|-
TGCGCCAGCAGCCAAGGGACGGGGGGCAACTTGGAGACCCAGTACTTC
CASSQGTGGNLETQYF
>TRBV20-1|14|-|TRBJ2-1|-
TGCAGTGCTGATAGCGGAAGCTCCTACAATGAGCAGTTCTTC
CSADSGSSYNEQFF
>TRBV9|15|-|TRBJ2-1|TRBD1
TGTGCCAGCACCGGGACAGGAGATTCCTACAATGAGCAGTTCTTC
CASTGTGDSYNEQFF
>TRBV25-1|12|-|TRBJ2-1|-
TGTGCCAGCAGTGATACTTACAATGAGCAGTTCTTC
CASSDTYNEQFF
>TRBV11-2|17|-|TRBJ2-3|-
TGTGCCAGCAGCTTAGTCGGTGCAGGGGGGTTTCTCGATACGCAGTATTTT
CASSLVGAGGFLDTQYF
>TRBV29-1|11|-|TRBJ1-2|-
TGCAGCGTTGAAGGATTGTATGGCTACACCTTC
CSVEGLYGYTF
>TRBV20-1|14|-|TRBJ2-1|-
TGCAGTGCCAGGGGACCGGAGGACTACAATGAGCAGTTCTTC
CSARGPEDYNEQFF